The source of this T cell receptor beta chain is a study of T-cell reconstitution after alpha-beta-depleted transplantation in children. This sample's TCRbeta library carried unique molecular identifier barcodes. MiXCR was run by TCRdb on the PCR reads, yielding one entry per CDR3 protein. The data show tens of thousands of distinct CDR3 sequences, 4% to 5% seen once. This clonotype was seen many times. There are 16 residues in the CDR3. Germline CDR1 reads SGHTA; CDR2 reads FQGNSA. Trimming shortened V by 5 bases and J by 2 bases, and 15 bases separated the two germline ends. The clonotype comes from a boy less than two years old who had a stem cell transplant for acute myeloid leukemia, so the T cells may come from the graft donor. This sample comprised PBMCs, mostly from graft donor cells, obtained 180 days after TCRalphabeta/CD19-depleted stem cell transplant. V and J are TRBV7-2 and TRBJ2-2; a weak D match, TRBD1 (6 bases). The CDR3 DNA sequence: TGTGCCAGCAGCATACACAGGGATGTAAACACCGGGGAGCTGTTTTTT. This gives the protein CASSIHRDVNTGELFF.